The 6 T cell receptor beta chains below all came from one sample that was sequenced in a study of shared T cell receptors in the human thymus. The table came from immunoSEQ multiplex PCR; TCRdb's copy has only in-frame clones and leaves some out. The data show about 730,000 clones, 80% to 90% seen once. These data were also filed under a second study, of human thymus T cells.

What was sequenced was thymocytes. The source of these receptors is a girl under three years old with a congenital heart defect.

This chain links TRBV14 with TRBJ2-1; TRBD2 matches at 9 bases. V dropped 6 bases and J dropped 7; count of bases not matched to a gene: 10. CDR3 size: 15 residues. Looked up from germline, CDR1 is SGHDN and CDR2 is FVKESK. The CDR3 DNA reads TGTGCCAGCAGGCCACAGCGGGGGGCTAATAATGAGCAGTTCTTC. Translation gives CASRPQRGANNEQFF.

This clone has only a few counts. The V gene is TRBV28, the J gene TRBJ2-5; 11 bases map to TRBD1. Germline assignment: CDR1 MDHEN and CDR2 SYDVKM. The CDR3 consists of 16 residues. Trimming took 3 bases from V and 7 from J; bases not matched to a gene: 10. The CDR3 bases are TGTGCCAGCAGTTTCCCCTCGGACAGGGGGCCGGGGACCCAGTACTTC. This encodes CASSFPSDRGPGTQYF.

This chain joins TRBV5-8 and TRBJ1-1; the D is unclear. CDR3 length: 12 residues. Looked up from germline, CDR1 is SGHTS and CDR2 is YDEGEE. V was clipped by 9 bases and J by 6 bases, with 15 bases between them. CDR3 sequence: CAKAFRLAEAFF. In DNA, the CDR3 is TGTGCCAAAGCATTTCGTTTGGCTGAAGCTTTCTTT.

The chain joins TRBV5-1 to TRBJ1-6; the D is unclear. The CDR3 has 19 residues. Trimming removed 0 bases from V and 10 bases from J, with 26 bases in between. Germline CDR1 SGHRS, CDR2 YFSETQ. CDR3 region: CASSLGQGGPIPLMSPLHF. CDR3 sequence (DNA): TGCGCCAGCAGCTTGGGTCAAGGAGGACCTATACCATTAATGTCACCCCTCCACTTT.

V and J are TRBV29-1 and TRBJ2-3, with 7 bases that match TRBD1. From germline, CDR1 is SQVTM and CDR2 ANQGSEA. J was trimmed by 2 bases and V by 6 bases; bases with no gene match: 5. CDR3 length equals 13 residues. CDR3 nucleotide sequence: TGCAGCGTCTCACAGGGGCCCACAGATACGCAGTATTTT. Protein: CSVSQGPTDTQYF.

This clone was recorded only once. This chain connects TRBV25-1 to TRBJ1-2; D perhaps matches TRBD1 (5 bases). In germline, CDR1 is MGHDK, CDR2 SYGVNS. The CDR3 extends over 13 amino acids. V was cut by 7 bases and J by 3 bases, with 12 bases left in between. The CDR3 coding sequence is TGTGCCAGCAAGCCTTCGACAGACTATGGCTACACCTTC. Its translation is CASKPSTDYGYTF.